Listed here are 15 T cell receptor beta chains from one sample, sequenced in a study of cytomegalovirus exposure and HLA in healthy donors. Profiling relied on immunoSEQ multiplex PCR, and the TCRdb table lists in-frame clones only, not all of them. The table has tens of thousands of clones, 93% seen once; the top ten hold 3% to 4.5%. The sample consisted of PBMCs. The receptors come from a woman younger than 45 in good health and CMV-seronegative.

The J gene is TRBJ1-4, the V gene TRBV6-1; 11 nucleotides line up with TRBD1. Germline CDR1 MNHNS, CDR2 SASEGT. Losses at the gene ends were 4 bases for V and 8 bases for J; bases not matched to a gene: 9. There are 16 residues in the CDR3. CDR3 coding DNA: TGTGCCAGCAGTGTTCCGGGACAGGGGGTGAAGGAAAAACTGTTTTTT. Protein product: CASSVPGQGVKEKLFF.

The CDR3: CASSMQGYSYNSPLHF. CDR3 nucleotide sequence: TGTGCCAGTAGTATGCAGGGTTACTCCTATAATTCACCCCTCCACTTT. The chain joins TRBV19 to TRBJ1-6, with D tentatively TRBD1 (5 bases). The V and J ends lost 3 bases and 0 bases respectively, with 9 bases between them. This CDR3 has 16 amino acids. Looked up from germline, CDR1 is LNHDA and CDR2 is SQIVND (reference sequence). Supplemented by reference TRBV19 and TRBJ1-6, the full variable domain reads DGGITQSPKYLFRKEGQNVTLSCEQNLNHDAMYWYRQDPGQGLRLIYYSQIVNDFQKGDIAEGYSVSREKKESFPLTVTSAQKNPTAFYLCASSMQGYSYNSPLHFGNGTRLTVT.

V gene TRBV9 combines with J gene TRBJ2-3; a weak D match, TRBD2 (5 bases). The CDR3 consists of 16 residues. The germline gives CDR1 SGDLS, CDR2 YYNGEE. V was clipped by 3 bases and J by 2 bases, with 16 bases between them. As DNA, the CDR3 is TGTGCCAGCAGCGCAGCGGTGTCTAACCCCACAGATACGCAGTATTTT. This sequence encodes CASSAAVSNPTDTQYF.

The gene calls are TRBV18 and TRBJ2-7; possible D gene TRBD1, 6 bases. Germline-derived CDR1 and CDR2 are KGHSH and LQKENI. The length of the CDR3 is 15 residues. V dropped 4 bases and J dropped 0 bases, with 13 bases sitting between them. CDR3 sequence (DNA): TGTGCCAGCTCACACGGACAGCTGAGCTCCTACGAGCAGTACTTC. Residues: CASSHGQLSSYEQYF.

V and J are TRBV15 and TRBJ1-3; 8 bases align to TRBD1. J was trimmed by 1 base and V by 9 bases; bases with no gene match: 11. This CDR3 is 16 amino acids long. CDR1 and CDR2 (germline): LNHNV, YYDKDF (reference sequence). The CDR3, as DNA: TGTGCCACAAGGAGGACAGGGAGGCAATCTGGAAACACCATATATTTT. Translated: CATRRTGRQSGNTIYF.

J is TRBJ1-4 and V is TRBV4-1; D gene uncertain. V was cut by 7 bases and J by 0 bases, with 12 bases left in between. The CDR3 is 15 amino acids. Germline V gives CDR1 MGHRA, CDR2 YSYEKL. CDR3: CASNPHRTTNEKLFF. Written as DNA, the CDR3 is TGCGCCAGCAACCCCCACAGAACAACTAATGAAAAACTGTTTTTT.

V gene TRBV11-3 combines with J gene TRBJ2-5, with D possibly being TRBD2 (6 bases). The V gene's germline CDR1 is SGHNT and CDR2 YENEEA. The CDR3 consists of 13 residues. V lost 3 bases and J 5 bases, leaving 10 bases between the germline ends. The CDR3: CASSFGLQETQYF. CDR3 nucleotides: TGTGCCAGCAGCTTCGGACTACAGGAGACCCAGTACTTC.

This clone was counted a few times. The chain has TRBV11-2 and TRBJ2-7; perhaps TRBD1 as D (7 bases). CDR1 is SGHAT, CDR2 FQNNGV, per germline. Trimming pared 5 bases from V and 3 bases from J, leaving 17 bases between. This CDR3 region has 15 residues. The CDR3 bases are TGTGCCAGCAGCGAGGAGGCAGGGGGGAACTACGAGCAGTACTTC. It translates to CASSEEAGGNYEQYF.

Points on this clone: The germline gene is not matched at one end of the junction; a read error may be the cause. This chain uses TRBV28 with TRBJ1-4; tentative D call: TRBD1 (5 bases). Germline CDR1 and CDR2: MDHEN and SYDVKM. This CDR3 has 14 amino acids. For the CDR3, the DNA is TGTGCCAGCAGTTCGACAGATACGGTGAGTAAAACTGTTTTT. This gives the protein CASSSTDTVSKTVF.

The J gene is TRBJ1-4, the V gene TRBV27; D perhaps matches TRBD1 (5 bases). CDR3 size: 12 residues. Germline assignment: CDR1 MNHEY and CDR2 SMNVEV (reference sequence). The ends were cut back, 3 bases at V and 13 bases at J, with 12 bases in the middle. The CDR3 sequence is CASSFLGGRLFF. In DNA form, the CDR3 reads TGTGCCAGCAGTTTTTTGGGGGGGAGACTGTTTTTT. The entire variable domain, with the rest obtained from reference TRBV27 and TRBJ1-4, is as follows: EAQVTQNPRYLITVTGKKLTVTCSQNMNHEYMSWYRQDPGLGLRQIYYSMNVEVTDKGDVPEGYKVSRKEKRNFPLILESPSPNQTSLYFCASSFLGGRLFFGSGTQLSVL.

This chain uses TRBV9 with TRBJ2-3, with unresolved D. The CDR3 has 14 amino acids. V lost 0 bases and J 0 bases, leaving 5 bases between the germline ends. Germline V gene data show CDR1 as SGDLS and CDR2 as YYNGEE. CDR3 loop: CASSVARSTDTQYF. The CDR3 region has the DNA TGTGCCAGCAGCGTAGCTCGGAGCACAGATACGCAGTATTTT.

This clone appeared once. J is TRBJ1-2 and V is TRBV9; perhaps TRBD1 as D (5 bases). V lost 0 bases and J 8 bases, leaving 14 bases between the germline ends. The CDR3 sequence is 14 residues long. Germline CDR1 reads SGDLS; CDR2 reads YYNGEE. CDR3 amino acids: CASSVDGGIYGYTF. The CDR3 DNA sequence: TGTGCCAGCAGCGTAGACGGGGGGATCTACGGCTACACCTTC.

This sequence joins TRBV7-2 and TRBJ2-1; 8 nucleotides line up with TRBD1. Per the germline V gene, CDR1 is SGHTA and CDR2 is FQGNSA. The length of the CDR3 is 13 residues. V dropped 0 bases and J dropped 15; count of bases not matched to a gene: 7. This CDR3 is CASSLALQGAGFF. CDR3 sequence (DNA): TGTGCCAGCAGCTTAGCCCTCCAGGGGGCTGGGTTCTTC.

The chain has TRBV5-1 and TRBJ1-6; D is perhaps TRBD1 (6 bases). The CDR3 length is 15 residues. Trimming cost V 0 bases and J 7 bases, with 11 bases left between them. The V gene's germline CDR1 is SGHRS and CDR2 YFSETQ. The CDR3 loop is CASSLGTQGNSPLHF. The CDR3, as DNA: TGCGCCAGCAGCTTGGGCACACAGGGAAATTCACCCCTCCACTTT.

The genes are TRBV19 and TRBJ1-6; no clear D. V lost 3 bases, J lost 0 bases, and 6 bases lay in between. In germline, CDR1 is LNHDA, CDR2 SQIVND (reference sequence). This CDR3 region has 15 residues. The CDR3 reads CASSIASSYNSPLHF. CDR3 sequence (DNA): TGTGCCAGTAGTATCGCTAGCTCCTATAATTCACCCCTCCACTTT.